These 14 T cell receptor beta chains were sequenced from one sample in a study of blood T cells in healthy people across ages. Then a second PCR, running roughly 7 to 11 cycles, was carried out with a sample-barcoded 5' primer and a J-beta primer mix. TCRdb used MiXCR to reprocess the 5' RACE reads, holding one entry per CDR3 protein. The repertoire holds 750,000 or so distinct CDR3 sequences, with just under 25% as singletons. The same data also contributed to another study, on T cells of mothers and their children.

The sequenced sample consisted of blood. Receptors were obtained from a boy aged 5-17 years in good health.

This chain links TRBV7-9 with TRBJ2-3; 12 bases are shared with TRBD2. Germline lookup yields CDR1 SEHNR and CDR2 FQNEAQ (reference sequence). The CDR3 length is 18 residues. Losses at the gene ends were 4 bases for V and 4 bases for J; bases not matched to a gene: 12. CDR3 nucleotides: TGTGCCAGCAGCTCGACTAGCGGGAGATTCAGATTTTCAGATACGCAGTATTTT. This gives the protein CASSSTSGRFRFSDTQYF. Full variable domain (rest looked up from reference TRBV7-9 and TRBJ2-3): DTGVSQNPRHKITKRGQNVTFRCDPISEHNRLYWYRQTLGQGPEFLTYFQNEAQLEKSRLLSDRFSAERPKGSFSTLEIQRTEQGDSAMYLCASSSTSGRFRFSDTQYFGPGTRLTVL.

This clonotype was counted a few times. The V and J genes are TRBV7-2 and TRBJ2-7; 7 nucleotides align to TRBD1. Germline CDR1 is SGHTA and CDR2 is FQGNSA. This CDR3 is 17 amino acids long. Trimming at V came to 3 bases and at J to 1 base, leaving 12 bases not matched to a gene. This CDR3 is CASSFTGLRDRSYEQYF. DNA of the CDR3: TGTGCCAGCAGCTTTACCGGTCTACGGGACAGATCCTACGAGCAGTACTTC. Looking up the rest from reference TRBV7-2 and TRBJ2-7 gives the full variable domain: GAGVSQSPSNKVTEKGKDVELRCDPISGHTALYWYRQSLGQGLEFLIYFQGNSAPDKSGLPSDRFSAERTGGSVSTLTIQRTQQEDSAVYLCASSFTGLRDRSYEQYFGPGTRLTVT.

The table lists this clonotype with a few counts. The V gene is TRBV29-1, the J gene TRBJ2-5; possible D gene TRBD2, 5 bases. The CDR3 loop spans 15 amino acids. CDR1 is SQVTM and CDR2 is ANQGSEA in the germline V gene. Trimming pared 0 bases from V and 1 base from J, leaving 12 bases between. The CDR3 DNA sequence: TGCAGCGTTGAAGAGGGAACGGACTTCCAAGAGACCCAGTACTTC. Its translation: CSVEEGTDFQETQYF.

The rearrangement joins TRBV20-1 to TRBJ2-3; D may match TRBD1 or TRBD2 (6 bases each). CDR3 length: 15 amino acids. The V and J ends lost 5 bases and 2 bases respectively, with 17 bases between them. Germline V gene lookup returns CDR1 DFQATT and CDR2 SNEGSKA (reference sequence). The CDR3 DNA reads TGCAGTGCTGCCCCAACAGGGAGGTTCACAGATACGCAGTATTTT. Its protein product is CSAAPTGRFTDTQYF.

The chain joins TRBV5-1 to TRBJ2-2; D call uncertain. Germline lookup yields CDR1 SGHRS and CDR2 YFSETQ. V dropped 2 bases and J dropped 10 bases, with 15 bases sitting between them. The CDR3 extends over 14 amino acids. The CDR3, as DNA: TGCGCCAGCAGCTTATATACCAATCGTGAGGAGCTGTTTTTT. Its protein product is CASSLYTNREELFF. The whole variable domain, filled in from reference TRBV5-1 and TRBJ2-2, reads KAGVTQTPRYLIKTRGQQVTLSCSPISGHRSVSWYQQTPGQGLQFLFEYFSETQRNKGNFPGRFSGRQFSNSRSEMNVSTLELGDSALYLCASSLYTNREELFFGEGSRLTVL.

The chain is built from TRBV12-3 or TRBV12-4 and TRBJ1-1; TRBD1 might be the D (5 bases). This CDR3 is 12 amino acids long. Trimming took off 4 bases at V and 6 bases at J, with 9 bases between the two ends. The CDR3 here is CASSWRGSEAFF. The CDR3 bases are TGTGCCAGCAGTTGGAGGGGATCTGAAGCTTTCTTT.

The CDR3 sequence: CASSLELEGEAFF. In DNA, the CDR3 is TGTGCCAGCAGCTTAGAATTGGAGGGGGAAGCTTTCTTT. The V call is TRBV7-2, the J call TRBJ1-1; perhaps TRBD1 as D (5 bases). The V and J ends lost 1 base and 8 bases respectively, with 11 bases between them. CDR3 length: 13 residues. Per germline, CDR1 SGHTA and CDR2 FQGNSA.

The chain carries TRBV4-2 and TRBJ1-2; 10 nucleotides agree with TRBD1. Germline V gives CDR1 LGHNA, CDR2 YNFKEQ. This CDR3 is built from 18 residues. Losses at the gene ends were 1 base for V and 2 bases for J; bases not matched to a gene: 10. The CDR3 nucleotides are TGTGCCAGCAGCCAAGTACCCATGCGGGGACAGGGGAACTATGGCTACACCTTC. Translating gives CASSQVPMRGQGNYGYTF.

This clonotype was seen only a few times. V gene TRBV5-1 combines with J gene TRBJ2-7, with 9 nucleotides matching TRBD1. This CDR3 has 15 residues. The V gene's germline CDR1 is SGHRS and CDR2 YFSETQ. J lost 5 bases, V lost 0 bases, and 6 bases had no gene match. The CDR3 DNA sequence: TGCGCCAGCAGCTTGGTGCGGGACAGGGCTAACGAGCAGTACTTC. This sequence encodes CASSLVRDRANEQYF.

A few counts support this clonotype. This chain joins TRBV20-1 and TRBJ2-4, with D maybe TRBD1 (5 bases). The germline CDR1 and CDR2 sequences are DFQATT and SNEGSKA (reference sequence). The CDR3 is 16 residues long. Between the trimmed V and J ends, which lost 4 bases and 1 base, there was a span of 17 bases. This CDR3 reads CSATTGHRVAKNIQYF. The CDR3 DNA sequence: TGCAGTGCTACCACAGGTCACCGGGTTGCCAAAAACATTCAGTACTTC.

The rearrangement joins TRBV27 to TRBJ1-5; D is possibly TRBD1 (6 bases). CDR3 length: 15 residues. Germline CDR1 reads MNHEY; CDR2 reads SMNVEV (reference sequence). The ends were cut back, 1 base at V and 5 bases at J, with 12 bases in the middle. Here the CDR3 reads CASSLFIGGDQPQHF. The CDR3 DNA follows: TGTGCCAGCAGTTTATTTATCGGGGGCGATCAGCCCCAGCATTTT.

A remark on this clonotype: Sequence at one end of the junction differs from germline and may be a read error. The V gene is TRBV7-2, the J gene TRBJ2-6, with D perhaps matching TRBD1 (5 bases). From germline, CDR1 is SGHTA and CDR2 FQGNSA. The CDR3 contains 16 residues. In DNA form, the CDR3 reads TGTGCCAGCAGCTTATCGGGCCTCTCTGGGGCCAACGTCCCGACTTTC. Translating gives CASSLSGLSGANVPTF.

This clonotype appeared once. This chain uses TRBV2 with TRBJ2-4; D call uncertain. The germline V and J ends were trimmed by 0 bases and 6 bases, with 6 bases remaining between them. Germline V lookup: CDR1 SNHLY, CDR2 FYNNEI. This CDR3 contains 13 residues. The DNA for the CDR3 is TGTGCCAGCAGTGAAGCCCTCCTAAACATTCAGTACTTC. It encodes CASSEALLNIQYF. Full variable domain (rest looked up from reference TRBV2 and TRBJ2-4): EPEVTQTPSHQVTQMGQEVILRCVPISNHLYFYWYRQILGQKVEFLVSFYNNEISEKSEIFDDQFSVERPDGSNFTLKIRSTKLEDSAMYFCASSEALLNIQYFGAGTRLSVL.

Note on this clonotype: The germline gene is not matched at one end of the junction; a read error may be the cause. The chain couples TRBV18 to TRBJ1-2; D perhaps matches TRBD1 (6 bases). Germline-derived CDR1 and CDR2 are KGHSH and LQKENI. This CDR3 is 16 amino acids long. CDR3 sequence: CAGSPSTGTHSYGYTF. CDR3 DNA: TGTGCCGGCTCACCAAGCACAGGGACTCACTCTTATGGCTACACCTTC.